The 14 T cell receptor beta chains listed next were all sequenced from one sample in a study of identical twins. TCRdb re-called the 5' RACE reads with MiXCR, one entry per CDR3 protein. The sample yields just under 650,000 distinct CDR3 sequences, around 7.5% seen once. The data also belong to a second study, concerning yellow fever vaccine responses in identical twins.

The sequencing sample was made of PBMCs. All receptors derive from a woman aged 18-35 years in good health.

This clonotype was picked up a small number of times. The J gene is TRBJ2-7, the V gene TRBV15, with 11 bases lining up with TRBD2. Germline CDR1 is LNHNV and CDR2 is YYDKDF (reference sequence). V lost 0 bases and J lost 3; bases outside the gene matches: 16. The CDR3 is made up of 20 amino acids. The DNA for the CDR3 is TGTGCCACCAGCAGAGACGTTACGGGACTAGCGGAGTCCCCCGGCTACGAGCAGTACTTC. Its protein product is CATSRDVTGLAESPGYEQYF.

The table lists this clonotype with a few counts. The chain carries TRBV6-2 or TRBV6-3 and TRBJ2-5; 7 bases line up with TRBD1. V lost 2 bases to trimming and J lost 1 base; unmatched junction nucleotides: 10. CDR3 size: 17 residues. Germline loops: CDR1 MNHEY, CDR2 SVGEGT. CDR3 residues: CASSYPGQPDTQETQYF. The CDR3 nucleotides read TGTGCCAGCAGTTACCCGGGACAGCCGGATACCCAAGAGACCCAGTACTTC.

This clonotype was picked up a small number of times. The chain couples TRBV12-3 or TRBV12-4 to TRBJ1-3; D is uncertain. CDR3 length equals 16 residues. Trimming removed 5 bases from V and 0 bases from J, with 14 bases in between. The CDR3 bases are TGTGCCAGCAGTCCCACTAGCGGGATCTCTGGAAACACCATATATTTT. The encoded protein is CASSPTSGISGNTIYF.

This clonotype was picked up many times. The chain couples TRBV14 to TRBJ2-7, with D possibly being TRBD2 (6 bases). Germline V gene lookup returns CDR1 SGHDN and CDR2 FVKESK. The CDR3 loop spans 12 amino acids. V lost 3 bases, J lost 3 bases, and 6 bases lay in between. CDR3 DNA sequence: TGTGCCAGCAGCCAGGGACTCTACGAGCAGTACGTC. Encoded protein: CASSQGLYEQYV.

The chain employs TRBV5-1 and TRBJ2-5; 7 nucleotides align to TRBD1. This CDR3 contains 15 residues. Germline trimming cut 9 bases from V and 0 bases from J; bases unmatched to any gene: 11. Germline V gene lookup returns CDR1 SGHRS and CDR2 YFSETQ. The CDR3 sequence: CATKRGTEHQETQYF. The CDR3 DNA is TGCGCCACCAAAAGAGGGACAGAGCACCAAGAGACCCAGTACTTC.

The chain combines TRBV13 with TRBJ2-7, with 9 bases identical to TRBD2. The CDR3 is 16 amino acids. Per the germline V gene, CDR1 is PRHDT and CDR2 is FYEKMQ (reference sequence). With V trimmed by 5 bases and J by 3 bases, 11 bases remained unmatched. The CDR3 DNA is TGTGCCAGCAGCAGTTCCCCTATAGCGGGAGTCTACGAGCAGTACTTC. Encoded protein: CASSSSPIAGVYEQYF.

This clonotype showed up just once. The chain uses TRBV4-2 and TRBJ2-1; tentative D call: TRBD1 (6 bases). The CDR3 extends over 15 amino acids. From germline, CDR1 is LGHNA and CDR2 YNFKEQ. Deletions cut 1 base from V and 8 bases from J, with 15 bases between. CDR3 DNA: TGTGCCAGCAGCCAAGTTAATAACAGGGACGATGAGCAGTTCTTC. It codes for CASSQVNNRDDEQFF.

This clonotype has just a few counts. The chain has TRBV7-8 and TRBJ2-1, with TRBD2 as a possible D gene (6 bases). The CDR3 consists of 14 residues. CDR1 is SGHVS and CDR2 is FQNEAQ in the germline V gene. V lost 0 bases to trimming and J lost 7 bases, with 10 bases between them. CDR3 nucleotide sequence: TGTGCCAGCAGCTTAGCGCCTAGCGCTAATGAGCAGTTCTTC. This gives the protein CASSLAPSANEQFF.

This chain connects TRBV20-1 to TRBJ2-5; D not resolved. CDR3 length equals 11 residues. In germline, CDR1 is DFQATT, CDR2 SNEGSKA (reference sequence). Trimming took 4 bases from V and 5 from J, leaving 8 bases between them. DNA for the CDR3: TGCAGTGCTATAGTTAGGGAGACCCAGTACTTC. Its translation: CSAIVRETQYF.

This clonotype was seen at least ten times. V and J are TRBV7-8 and TRBJ2-2; D is possibly TRBD1 (5 bases). Germline CDR1 is SGHVS and CDR2 is FQNEAQ. V lost 5 bases and J lost 1, with 8 bases in between. The CDR3 length is 14 residues. In DNA, the CDR3 is TGTGCCAGCAGCGTGACAGTGAACACCGGGGAGCTGTTTTTT. It is translated as CASSVTVNTGELFF.

Comments on this clonotype: A much larger clone lies a single base off, so this may be a read error. The chain employs TRBV28 and TRBJ2-3; 9 bases map to TRBD2. The length of the CDR3 is 17 residues. Germline loops: CDR1 MDHEN, CDR2 SYDVKM. Written as DNA, the CDR3 is TGTGCCAGCAGTTTCTCCCTAGCGGGGTTCGGTACAGATAGGCAGTATTTT. As protein: CASSFSLAGFGTDRQYF.

Remarks on this clonotype: Germline and junction disagree at one end, which may indicate a read error. The chain combines TRBV3-1 with TRBJ2-1; D call uncertain. Germline V CDR1 and CDR2: LGHDT, YNNKEL (reference sequence). The length of the CDR3 is 14 residues. The CDR3 DNA follows: TGTGCCAGCAGCCAAGATTCCCCGCTCAATGAGCAGTTATTC. It translates to CASSQDSPLNEQLF.

This clonotype was counted at least ten times. The J gene is TRBJ2-1, the V gene TRBV5-1; possible D gene TRBD2, 5 bases. The CDR3 is made up of 14 amino acids. The germline V gene encodes CDR1 SGHRS and CDR2 YFSETQ. Trimming took 3 bases from V and 5 from J, leaving 12 bases between them. CDR3 sequence: CASSSVSAHNEQFF. The CDR3 region has the DNA TGCGCCAGCAGCTCAGTTAGCGCCCACAATGAGCAGTTCTTC.

This clonotype was seen more than once but under ten times. The chain employs TRBV12-5 and TRBJ2-5, with D unclear. Germline V gene data show CDR1 as LGHNT and CDR2 as FRNRAP. This CDR3 region has 14 residues. V was trimmed by 1 base and J by 0 bases, leaving 6 bases between them. The CDR3 DNA reads TGTGCTAGTGGTTTGGGCCCGTACCAAGAGACCCAGTACTTC. This sequence encodes CASGLGPYQETQYF.